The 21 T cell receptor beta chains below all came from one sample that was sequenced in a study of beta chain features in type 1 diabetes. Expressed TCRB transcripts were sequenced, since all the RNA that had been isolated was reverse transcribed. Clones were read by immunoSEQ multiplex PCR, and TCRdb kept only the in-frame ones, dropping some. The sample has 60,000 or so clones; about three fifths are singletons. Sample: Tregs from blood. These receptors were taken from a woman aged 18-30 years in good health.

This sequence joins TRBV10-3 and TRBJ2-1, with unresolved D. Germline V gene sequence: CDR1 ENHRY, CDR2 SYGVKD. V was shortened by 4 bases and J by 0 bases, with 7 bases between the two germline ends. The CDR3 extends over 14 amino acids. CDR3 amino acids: CAISAGGSYNEQFF. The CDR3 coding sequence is TGTGCCATCAGTGCGGGTGGCTCCTACAATGAGCAGTTCTTC.

The CDR3 loop is CASRLAVTGELFF. The CDR3 coding sequence is TGTGCCAGCCGACTAGCGGTCACCGGGGAGCTGTTTTTT. The rearrangement links TRBV6-5 to TRBJ2-2; 9 bases are a match to TRBD2. V shed 8 bases and J 4 bases; nucleotides not matched to a gene: 2. The CDR3 spans 13 residues. The germline gives CDR1 MNHEY, CDR2 SVGAGI.

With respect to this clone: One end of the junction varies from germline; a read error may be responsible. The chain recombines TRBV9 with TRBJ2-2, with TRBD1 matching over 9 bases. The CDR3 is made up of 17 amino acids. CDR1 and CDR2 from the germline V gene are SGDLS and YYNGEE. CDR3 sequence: CASRVGPGQGMTGELFF. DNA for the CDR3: TGTGCCAGCAGAGTAGGCCCGGGACAGGGTATGACCGGGGAGCTGTTTTTT.

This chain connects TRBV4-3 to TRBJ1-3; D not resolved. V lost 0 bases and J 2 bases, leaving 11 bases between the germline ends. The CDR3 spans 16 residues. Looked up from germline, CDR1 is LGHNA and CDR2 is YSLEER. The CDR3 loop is CASSQDEQLPGNTIYF. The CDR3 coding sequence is TGCGCCAGCAGCCAAGATGAACAGCTCCCTGGAAACACCATATATTTT.

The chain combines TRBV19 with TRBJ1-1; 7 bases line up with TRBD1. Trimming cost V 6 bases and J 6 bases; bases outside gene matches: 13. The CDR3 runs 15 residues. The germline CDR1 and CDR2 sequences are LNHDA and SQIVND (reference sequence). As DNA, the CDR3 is TGTGCCAGTAGCCGCCTGTGGGCGGGACAGTCTGAAGCTTTCTTT. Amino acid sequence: CASSRLWAGQSEAFF.

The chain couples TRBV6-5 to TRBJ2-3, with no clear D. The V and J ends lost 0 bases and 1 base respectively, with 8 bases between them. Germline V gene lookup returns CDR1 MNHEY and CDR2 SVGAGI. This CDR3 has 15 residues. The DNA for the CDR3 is TGTGCCAGCAGTTACTCGGCTACAGGCACAGATACGCAGTATTTT. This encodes CASSYSATGTDTQYF.

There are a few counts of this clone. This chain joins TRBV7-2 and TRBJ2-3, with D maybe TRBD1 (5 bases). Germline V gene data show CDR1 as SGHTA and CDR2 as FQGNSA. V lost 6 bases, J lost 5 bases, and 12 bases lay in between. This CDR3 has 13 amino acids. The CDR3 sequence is CASRLDSLDTQYF. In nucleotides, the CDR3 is TGTGCCAGCAGACTTGACAGTCTAGATACGCAGTATTTT.

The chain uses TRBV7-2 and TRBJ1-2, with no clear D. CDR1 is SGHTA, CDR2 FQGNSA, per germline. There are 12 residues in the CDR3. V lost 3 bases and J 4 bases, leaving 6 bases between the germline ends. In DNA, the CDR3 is TGTGCCAGCAGCTTCTCTTCCTATGGCTACACCTTC. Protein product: CASSFSSYGYTF.

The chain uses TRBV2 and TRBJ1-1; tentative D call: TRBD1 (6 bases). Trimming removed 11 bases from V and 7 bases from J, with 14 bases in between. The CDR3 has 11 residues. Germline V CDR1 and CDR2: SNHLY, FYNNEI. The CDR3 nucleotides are TGTGCCTCCCAGGGGCAGGGTGAAGCTTTCTTT. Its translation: CASQGQGEAFF. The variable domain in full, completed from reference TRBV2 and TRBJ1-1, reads EPEVTQTPSHQVTQMGQEVILRCVPISNHLYFYWYRQILGQKVEFLVSFYNNEISEKSEIFDDQFSVERPDGSNFTLKIRSTKLEDSAMYFCASQGQGEAFFGQGTRLTVV.

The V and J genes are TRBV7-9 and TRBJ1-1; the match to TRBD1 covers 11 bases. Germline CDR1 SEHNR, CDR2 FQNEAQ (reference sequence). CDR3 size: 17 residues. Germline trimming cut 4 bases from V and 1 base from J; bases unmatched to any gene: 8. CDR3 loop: CASSSGQGAWGNTEAFF. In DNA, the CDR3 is TGTGCCAGCAGCTCAGGACAGGGGGCTTGGGGGAACACTGAAGCTTTCTTT.

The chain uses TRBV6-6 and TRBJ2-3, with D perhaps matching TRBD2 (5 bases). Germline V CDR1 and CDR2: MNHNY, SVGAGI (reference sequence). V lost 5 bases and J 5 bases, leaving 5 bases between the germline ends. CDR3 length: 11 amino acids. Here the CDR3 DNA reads TGTGCCAGCAGTGAGGGAGATACGCAGTATTTT. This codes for CASSEGDTQYF.

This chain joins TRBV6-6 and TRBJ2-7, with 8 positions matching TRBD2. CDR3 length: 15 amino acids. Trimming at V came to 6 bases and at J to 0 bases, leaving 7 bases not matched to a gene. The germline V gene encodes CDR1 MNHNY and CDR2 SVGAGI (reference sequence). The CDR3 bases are TGTGCCAGCAGAGCGCGCGGGGGGCTCTCCTACGAGCAGTACTTC. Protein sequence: CASRARGGLSYEQYF.

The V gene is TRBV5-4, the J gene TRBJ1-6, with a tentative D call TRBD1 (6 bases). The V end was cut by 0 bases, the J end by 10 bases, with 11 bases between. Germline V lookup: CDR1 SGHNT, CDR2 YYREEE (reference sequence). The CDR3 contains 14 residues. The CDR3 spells CASSLDRVRSPLHF. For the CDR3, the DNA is TGTGCCAGCAGCTTGGACAGGGTGAGATCACCCCTCCACTTT.

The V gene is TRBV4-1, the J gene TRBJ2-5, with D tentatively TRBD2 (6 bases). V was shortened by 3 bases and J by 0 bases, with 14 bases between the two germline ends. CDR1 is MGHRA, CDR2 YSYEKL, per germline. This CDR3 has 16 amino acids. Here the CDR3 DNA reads TGCGCCAGCAGCCAGGGAAGAGGAGGGTACCAAGAGACCCAGTACTTC. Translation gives CASSQGRGGYQETQYF.

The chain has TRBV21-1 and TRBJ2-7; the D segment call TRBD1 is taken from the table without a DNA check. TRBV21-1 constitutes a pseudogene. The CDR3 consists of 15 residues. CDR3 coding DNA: TGTGCCAGCAGCTTACCTTGGACAGAGAACTACGAGCAGTACTTC. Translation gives CASSLPWTENYEQYF.

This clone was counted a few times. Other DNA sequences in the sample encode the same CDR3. The CDR3 spells CSAGGDYEQYF. In DNA, the CDR3 is TGCAGTGCAGGGGGGGACTACGAGCAGTACTTC. The chain employs TRBV20-1 and TRBJ2-7, with a possible D match to TRBD2 (7 bases). V shed 6 bases and J shed 3 bases, with 9 bases lying between them. The length of the CDR3 is 11 residues. CDR1 DFQATT and CDR2 SNEGSKA come from the germline V gene (reference sequence).

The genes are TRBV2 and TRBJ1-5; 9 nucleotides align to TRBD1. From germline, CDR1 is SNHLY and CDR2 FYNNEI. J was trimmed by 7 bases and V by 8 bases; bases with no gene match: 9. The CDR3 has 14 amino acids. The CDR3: CASLLGQGGQPQHF. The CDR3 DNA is TGTGCCAGCCTCCTGGGACAGGGAGGACAGCCCCAGCATTTT.

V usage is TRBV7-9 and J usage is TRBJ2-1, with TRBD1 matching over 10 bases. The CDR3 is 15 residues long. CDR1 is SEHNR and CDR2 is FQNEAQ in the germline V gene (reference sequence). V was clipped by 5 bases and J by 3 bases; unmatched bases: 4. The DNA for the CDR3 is TGTGCCAGCAGCCCGGGACAGGGGTTCTACAATGAGCAGTTCTTC. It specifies CASSPGQGFYNEQFF.

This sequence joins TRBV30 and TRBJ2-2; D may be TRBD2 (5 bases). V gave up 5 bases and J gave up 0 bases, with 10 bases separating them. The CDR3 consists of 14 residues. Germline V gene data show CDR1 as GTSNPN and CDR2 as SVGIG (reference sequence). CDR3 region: CAWDKRPNTGELFF. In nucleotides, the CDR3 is TGTGCCTGGGATAAGCGGCCGAACACCGGGGAGCTGTTTTTT.

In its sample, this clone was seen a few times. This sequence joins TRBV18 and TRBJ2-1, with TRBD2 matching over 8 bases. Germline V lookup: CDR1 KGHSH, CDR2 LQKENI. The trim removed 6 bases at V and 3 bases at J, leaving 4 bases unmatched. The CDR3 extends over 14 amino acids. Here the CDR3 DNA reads TGTGCCAGCTCTCGGGGGGGCATCTACAATGAGCAGTTCTTC. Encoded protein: CASSRGGIYNEQFF. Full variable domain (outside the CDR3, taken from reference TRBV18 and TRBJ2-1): NAGVMQNPRHLVRRRGQEARLRCSPMKGHSHVYWYRQLPEEGLKFMVYLQKENIIDESGMPKERFSAEFPKEGPSILRIQQVVRGDSAAYFCASSRGGIYNEQFFGPGTRLTVL.

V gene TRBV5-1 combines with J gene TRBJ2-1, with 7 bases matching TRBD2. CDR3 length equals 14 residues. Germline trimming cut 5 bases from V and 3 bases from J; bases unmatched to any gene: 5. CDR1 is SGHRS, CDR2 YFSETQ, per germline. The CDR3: CASREGGRYNEQFF. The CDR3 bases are TGCGCCAGCAGGGAGGGAGGGCGCTACAATGAGCAGTTCTTC.